This T cell receptor (beta chain) was identified during a study of T cells in tumors after PD-1 blockade. Turning to the study itself: Patients received pembrolizumab 200 mg every 3 weeks or cemiplimab 350 mg every 2 weeks. Whole-study findings and limits: Peripheral recruitment is suggested, as some novel exhausted tumor clones were in pre-treatment blood.

CDR3 length: 17 residues. V lost 3 bases and J lost 5; bases outside the gene matches: 12. Germline-derived CDR1 and CDR2 are SEHNR and FQNEAQ (reference sequence). This clone was seen a few times. Its specificity is unknown. TCRdb keeps only in-frame clones here, not all; method: immunoSEQ multiplex PCR. The repertoire includes 55,000 to 70,000 clones, just under 80% of them detected once, and roughly 13% sits in the top ten. Sample: PBMCs, taken before anti-PD-1 treatment. The source of this sequence is a human donor with basal cell carcinoma. The chain recombines TRBV7-9 with TRBJ2-3; 9 bases match TRBD2. This CDR3 reads CASSLGAAGGLQDTQYF. Written as DNA, the CDR3 is TGTGCCAGCAGCTTGGGGGCGGCGGGGGGGTTACAAGATACGCAGTATTTT.